Sequencing of this TCR beta chain was carried out in a study of T cells in Graves' hyperthyroidism and ophthalmopathy. This clonotype was observed at least ten times. The target antigen is unknown. Authors of the study amplified TCR beta CDR3 regions from RNA transcripts. First-round RT-PCR with HTBI primers amplified the TCR CDR3 region. TCRdb reprocessed the multiplex PCR reads with MiXCR, giving one entry per CDR3 protein. In the table there are roughly 750,000 distinct CDR3 sequences, about 17% of which are singletons. The germline V gene encodes CDR1 SGHVS and CDR2 FQNEAQ. This CDR3 has 14 amino acids. V dropped 4 bases and J dropped 1 base, with 11 bases sitting between them. The study, taken as a whole, reports: Blood also showed most of the thyroid clonotypes that were expanded above 0.001.

For Graves' hyperthyroidism to be stable, ophthalmopathy could not progress within 18 months. The V gene is TRBV7-8, the J gene TRBJ2-7, with D tentatively TRBD1 or TRBD2 (5 bases each). The specimen was blood. The receptor was derived from a man aged 18 to 29 with Graves' hyperthyroidism. The CDR3 coding sequence is TGTGCCAGCAGCTCCCGGGACCCATCCTACGAGCAGTACTTC. It encodes CASSSRDPSYEQYF.